The 12 T cell receptor beta chains in this list originate from one sample, sequenced in a study of cytomegalovirus exposure and HLA in healthy donors. The PCR ran on 60 Vbeta and 13 Jbeta primers. Profiling relied on immunoSEQ multiplex PCR, and the TCRdb table lists in-frame clones only, not all of them. The table has under 150,000 clones, roughly three quarters seen once; the top ten hold roughly 1.9%. Sequenced: PBMCs. The receptors here all came from a woman in her 40s in good health and CMV-seronegative.

This chain joins TRBV29-1 and TRBJ2-2; 8 bases agree with TRBD2. The CDR3 loop spans 16 amino acids. Germline V gene data show CDR1 as SQVTM and CDR2 as ANQGSEA. The ends lost 0 bases at V and 0 bases at J; junction bases unmatched: 3. CDR3 sequence reads: CSVEDTSGANTGELFF. CDR3 DNA sequence: TGCAGCGTTGAAGATACTAGCGGCGCGAACACCGGGGAGCTGTTTTTT.

The rearrangement joins TRBV10-1 to TRBJ2-3; TRBD1 might be the D (6 bases). Germline lookup yields CDR1 WNHNN and CDR2 SYGVQD (reference sequence). The length of the CDR3 is 15 residues. V was pared by 3 bases and J by 3 bases, with 13 bases between. The CDR3, as DNA: TGCGCCAGCAGTGATGGGGGAAGGGGGACAGATACGCAGTATTTT. Protein sequence: CASSDGGRGTDTQYF.

This clone qualifies as medium-sized. This chain uses TRBV5-4 with TRBJ1-1; weak D call: TRBD1 (5 bases). Germline assignment: CDR1 SGHNT and CDR2 YYREEE (reference sequence). V was clipped by 1 base and J by 5 bases, with 12 bases between them. This CDR3 is 14 amino acids long. The CDR3 nucleotides read TGTGCCAGCAGCTTGTCAGGGAGCGGGACTGAAGCTTTCTTT. This codes for CASSLSGSGTEAFF.

This chain joins TRBV6-1 and TRBJ2-1; 14 bases map to TRBD2. CDR3 length: 21 amino acids. V lost 2 bases, J lost 3 bases, and 15 bases stayed unmatched. Per the germline V gene, CDR1 is MNHNS and CDR2 is SASEGT. This CDR3 reads CASSESGTRLAGGPHYNEQFF. CDR3 nucleotide sequence: TGTGCCAGCAGTGAATCGGGGACTAGACTAGCGGGAGGGCCCCACTACAATGAGCAGTTCTTC.

The chain recombines TRBV5-1 with TRBJ2-5, with 8 bases identical to TRBD1. After removal of 2 bases from V and 10 bases from J, the junction contained 10 bases not matched to a gene. CDR3 length: 14 amino acids. Germline V lookup: CDR1 SGHRS, CDR2 YFSETQ. The CDR3 nucleotides read TGCGCCAGCAGCTTTGACAGGGGACACGGGGACCAGTACTTC. Protein: CASSFDRGHGDQYF. Full variable domain (remainder filled in from reference TRBV5-1 and TRBJ2-5): KAGVTQTPRYLIKTRGQQVTLSCSPISGHRSVSWYQQTPGQGLQFLFEYFSETQRNKGNFPGRFSGRQFSNSRSEMNVSTLELGDSALYLCASSFDRGHGDQYFGPGTRLLVL.

The chain is built from TRBV9 and TRBJ2-3; tentatively, D is TRBD2 (5 bases). Germline values: CDR1 SGDLS, CDR2 YYNGEE. The CDR3 has 16 residues. V was pared by 0 bases and J by 0 bases, with 11 bases between. CDR3 residues: CASSVDQDSSTDTQYF. The CDR3, as DNA: TGTGCCAGCAGCGTAGATCAGGACTCTAGCACAGATACGCAGTATTTT.

This chain links TRBV19 with TRBJ2-7; 10 bases agree with TRBD1. This CDR3 comprises 15 residues. Losses at the gene ends were 5 bases for V and 3 bases for J; bases not matched to a gene: 7. Looked up from germline, CDR1 is LNHDA and CDR2 is SQIVND (reference sequence). The CDR3 here is CASSDGRDRGYEQYF. The CDR3 region has the DNA TGTGCCAGTAGTGACGGCCGGGACAGGGGCTACGAGCAGTACTTC.

The chain has TRBV5-1 and TRBJ1-5; D uncertain. Germline V lookup: CDR1 SGHRS, CDR2 YFSETQ. V dropped 4 bases and J dropped 4 bases, with 9 bases sitting between them. The CDR3 spans 13 residues. The CDR3 region is CASSGQPNQPQHF. The DNA for the CDR3 is TGCGCCAGCAGCGGGCAGCCGAATCAGCCCCAGCATTTT. The variable domain in full, completed from reference TRBV5-1 and TRBJ1-5, reads KAGVTQTPRYLIKTRGQQVTLSCSPISGHRSVSWYQQTPGQGLQFLFEYFSETQRNKGNFPGRFSGRQFSNSRSEMNVSTLELGDSALYLCASSGQPNQPQHFGDGTRLSIL.

This clone was observed a single time. The rearrangement uses TRBV28 and TRBJ2-7, with a tentative D call TRBD1 (7 bases). Germline lookup yields CDR1 MDHEN and CDR2 SYDVKM. CDR3 length equals 12 residues. V gave up 6 bases and J gave up 7 bases, with 13 bases separating them. CDR3 sequence (DNA): TGTGCCAGCAGCGAGACAGGGAGGGAGCAGTACTTC. It codes for CASSETGREQYF.

This clone was found once. The V and J genes are TRBV6-1 and TRBJ1-4; TRBD1 matches at 7 bases. The CDR3 extends over 14 amino acids. Germline assignment: CDR1 MNHNS and CDR2 SASEGT. Trimming took 6 bases from V and 5 from J; bases not matched to a gene: 6. CDR3 loop: CASSSGQLNEKLFF. CDR3 coding DNA: TGTGCCAGCAGCTCGGGACAGCTGAATGAAAAACTGTTTTTT.

The J gene is TRBJ1-4, the V gene TRBV15; no firm D call. Germline values: CDR1 LNHNV, CDR2 YYDKDF (reference sequence). Trimming cost V 6 bases and J 6 bases, with 14 bases left between them. CDR3 size: 14 residues. CDR3 in DNA: TGTGCCACCAGTTCGGGCAGCGGGCATGAAAAACTGTTTTTT. Protein: CATSSGSGHEKLFF.

This chain joins TRBV6-5 and TRBJ1-2, with D possibly matching TRBD1 (5 bases). The CDR3 has 12 residues. In germline, CDR1 is MNHEY, CDR2 SVGAGI. The V gene lost 8 bases and the J gene lost 4 bases, with 11 bases spanning the gap. In DNA, the CDR3 is TGTGCCAGCCCGTTCGGGGGCTATGGCTACACCTTC. This sequence encodes CASPFGGYGYTF.